Shown below are 7 T cell receptor beta chains from a single sample sequenced in a study of blood T cells in healthy people across ages (dated by TCRdb to the mid-2010s). To prepare the library, 5' RACE was applied. Sequencer: Illumina HiSeq 2500. A second PCR of roughly 7 to 11 cycles was performed with a sample-barcoded 5' primer and a J-beta primer mix. The public reads were reprocessed in TCRdb via fastp at Q25 and MiXCR, keeping in-frame beta chains. Records with the same CDR3 protein are collapsed into one entry carrying the most frequent genes and DNA. Here the sample has about 830,000 distinct CDR3 sequences; approximately 65% occur a single time. Clones ranked in the top ten supply around a quarter of the sample. What was sequenced was blood. These TCRs come from a man aged 25-45 years in good health.

This clonotype was seen more than once but under ten times. The chain is built from TRBV5-1 and TRBJ1-4, with D possibly TRBD1 on 6 matching bases. V dropped 2 bases and J dropped 2 bases, with 10 bases sitting between them. The CDR3 length is 15 residues. Per the germline V gene, CDR1 is SGHRS and CDR2 is YFSETQ. DNA for the CDR3: TGCGCCAGCAGCTTAACAGGGTTTACTAATGAAAAACTGTTTTTT. Amino acid sequence: CASSLTGFTNEKLFF.

The genes are TRBV14 and TRBJ1-1, with no clear D. Per germline, CDR1 SGHDN and CDR2 FVKESK. This CDR3 comprises 13 residues. Trimming took off 2 bases at V and 8 bases at J, with 12 bases between the two ends. CDR3 in amino acids: CASSQQTTWEAFF. CDR3 nucleotide sequence: TGTGCCAGCAGCCAACAAACGACCTGGGAAGCTTTCTTT.

The chain has TRBV7-8 and TRBJ2-7; the D is unclear. Trimming cost V 5 bases and J 0 bases, with 14 bases left between them. This CDR3 contains 15 residues. CDR1 is SGHVS, CDR2 FQNEAQ, per germline. The CDR3 spells CASSIHTSSSYEQYF. Written as DNA, the CDR3 is TGTGCCAGCAGCATCCACACTTCTAGCTCCTACGAGCAGTACTTC.

The CDR3 DNA follows: TGTGCCACTCTAAGGAACACTGAAGCTTTCTTT. Protein product: CATLRNTEAFF. This sequence joins TRBV15 and TRBJ1-1; D is unclear. The CDR3 length is 11 residues. Germline CDR1 and CDR2: LNHNV and YYDKDF (reference sequence). Between the trimmed V and J ends, which lost 9 bases and 1 base, there was a span of 6 bases.

This clonotype was observed a few times. V is TRBV4-3 and J is TRBJ2-7; 8 bases are shared with TRBD2. The end of the DNA fits TRBJ2-5 better, so the J call may be wrong. The CDR3 sequence is 13 residues long. Germline-derived CDR1 and CDR2 are LGHNA and YSLEER. CDR3 protein: CASSLIAGETQYF. The DNA of the CDR3 is TGCGCCAGCAGCCTAATAGCGGGGGAGACCCAGTACTTC.

The V and J genes are TRBV27 and TRBJ2-7, with unresolved D. CDR1 is MNHEY and CDR2 is SMNVEV in the germline V gene (reference sequence). The CDR3 length is 14 residues. The germline V and J ends were trimmed by 6 bases and 2 bases, with 14 bases remaining between them. As DNA, the CDR3 is TGTGCCAGCAGCTTGGATACGGTCACCTACGAGCAGTACTTC. Its protein is CASSLDTVTYEQYF.

V gene TRBV2 combines with J gene TRBJ2-5; perhaps D is TRBD1 or TRBD2 (5 bases each). The V gene lost 11 bases and the J gene lost 3 bases, with 16 bases spanning the gap. Germline loops: CDR1 SNHLY, CDR2 FYNNEI. The CDR3 length is 13 residues. CDR3 residues: CAVLRGPEETQYF. The CDR3 nucleotides are TGTGCCGTGCTTAGGGGACCGGAAGAGACCCAGTACTTC.